The 18 T cell receptor beta chains below were found in one sample sequenced in a study of radiotherapy plus CTLA-4 blockade in lung cancer. Sequencing used immunoSEQ multiplex PCR; TCRdb keeps in-frame clones, though not all of them. The sample includes roughly 39,000 clones, 70% to 80% of them seen just once. The input for sequencing was peripheral blood, taken from a patient treated with radiotherapy plus ipilimumab. The receptors were sampled from a human donor with non-small cell lung cancer who had stable disease on radiotherapy plus ipilimumab.

This clone turned up a few times. The chain uses TRBV2 and TRBJ1-5, with 7 bases identical to TRBD1. The CDR3 is 15 residues long. The germline gives CDR1 SNHLY, CDR2 FYNNEI. V was pared by 8 bases and J by 6 bases, with 13 bases of the junction left unmatched. Written as DNA, the CDR3 is TGTGCCAGCCGACAGGGTTGGCGGGTCGGTCAGCCCCAGCATTTT. Protein: CASRQGWRVGQPQHF.

In its sample, this clone was seen a few times. The chain joins TRBV7-2 to TRBJ1-2, with TRBD1 identical over 8 bases. V lost 1 base, J lost 2 bases, and 3 bases stayed unmatched. The CDR3 has 15 amino acids. Germline loops: CDR1 SGHTA, CDR2 FQGNSA. Here the CDR3 reads CASSLGDRTNYGYTF. The CDR3 nucleotides are TGTGCCAGCAGCTTAGGGGACAGGACGAACTATGGCTACACCTTC.

This clone has a single count. The genes are TRBV5-1 and TRBJ1-6; 9 bases line up with TRBD1. CDR1 is SGHRS and CDR2 is YFSETQ in the germline V gene. Germline trimming cut 0 bases from V and 10 bases from J; bases unmatched to any gene: 11. CDR3 length: 17 residues. CDR3 sequence: CASSLAAVTGGESPLHF. The CDR3 DNA is TGCGCCAGCAGCTTGGCTGCCGTGACAGGGGGAGAATCACCCCTCCACTTT.

The chain links TRBV7-2 to TRBJ2-5; D is unclear. The germline V gene encodes CDR1 SGHTA and CDR2 FQGNSA. V was trimmed by 3 bases and J by 5 bases, leaving 4 bases between them. The CDR3 has 11 residues. CDR3 DNA sequence: TGTGCCAGCAGCTTTCGGGAGACCCAGTACTTC. It codes for CASSFRETQYF.

V gene TRBV7-9 combines with J gene TRBJ1-6, with D unclear. The CDR3 is made up of 15 amino acids. Germline lookup yields CDR1 SEHNR and CDR2 FQNEAQ (reference sequence). V was shortened by 3 bases and J by 5 bases, with 11 bases between the two germline ends. This CDR3 reads CASSFTVVDNSPLHF. CDR3 bases: TGTGCCAGCAGCTTTACGGTGGTCGATAATTCACCCCTCCACTTT.

The J gene is TRBJ1-5, the V gene TRBV5-4, with 7 bases aligning to TRBD1. The V segment lost 3 bases and the J segment 7 bases; nucleotides outside the gene matches: 7. This CDR3 has 14 amino acids. CDR1 SGHNT and CDR2 YYREEE come from the germline V gene (reference sequence). The CDR3 DNA is TGTGCCAGCAGCTATGAGGGGGCAGGGCAGCCCCAGCATTTT. This translates into CASSYEGAGQPQHF.

On this clone itself: No conserved phenylalanine or tryptophan ends this CDR3, so it is likely a read error. The DNA is omitted, as the CDR3 cannot be located on it reliably, and the CDR3 follows TCRdb's listing. The chain uses TRBV4-1 and TRBJ1-2; the table gives TRBD1 as D, unverified against the DNA. The V gene's germline CDR1 is MGHRA and CDR2 YSYEKL. The CDR3 has 15 residues if both end residues are counted. CDR3 residues: CASSQEITGGPPCTL.

The chain couples TRBV10-3 to TRBJ1-2; 8 positions agree with TRBD1. The CDR3 is made up of 16 amino acids. Germline CDR1 reads ENHRY; CDR2 reads SYGVKD. V shed 0 bases and J 0 bases; nucleotides not matched to a gene: 3. The CDR3 reads CAISESGQGANYGYTF. Here the CDR3 DNA reads TGTGCCATCAGTGAGTCCGGACAGGGTGCTAACTATGGCTACACCTTC.

The chain is built from TRBV29-1 and TRBJ2-7; possible D gene TRBD1, 6 bases. Germline V lookup: CDR1 SQVTM, CDR2 ANQGSEA. This CDR3 contains 13 residues. The ends were cut back, 6 bases at V and 1 base at J, with 13 bases in the middle. CDR3 nucleotide sequence: TGCAGCGTGACAGGAGGACGTTCCTACGAGCAGTACTTC. Translating it yields CSVTGGRSYEQYF.

The chain combines TRBV2 with TRBJ1-2; 11 bases agree with TRBD1. This CDR3 contains 13 residues. V was clipped by 4 bases and J by 6 bases; unmatched bases: 1. Germline lookup yields CDR1 SNHLY and CDR2 FYNNEI. This CDR3 reads CASSGTGGNGYTF. The CDR3 DNA reads TGTGCCAGCAGTGGGACAGGGGGCAATGGCTACACCTTC.

The CDR3 sequence: CATSRASGGADTQYF. In DNA, the CDR3 is TGTGCCACCAGCAGAGCCAGCGGGGGAGCAGATACGCAGTATTTT. The chain employs TRBV15 and TRBJ2-3; 8 bases align to TRBD2. The V gene's germline CDR1 is LNHNV and CDR2 YYDKDF (reference sequence). The junction had 4 bases not matched to a gene; V was cut back by 1 base and J by 4 bases. This CDR3 comprises 15 residues.

The V call is TRBV7-7, the J call TRBJ2-3; 7 bases map to TRBD1. J was trimmed by 4 bases and V by 1 base; bases with no gene match: 5. Germline V gene data show CDR1 as SSHAT and CDR2 as FNYEAQ (reference sequence). This CDR3 comprises 15 residues. CDR3 protein: CASSLGTGGSDTQYF. The CDR3 region has the DNA TGTGCCAGCAGCTTAGGGACAGGAGGATCAGATACGCAGTATTTT.

This clone has a handful of counts. J is TRBJ2-2 and V is TRBV7-6; 11 nucleotides align to TRBD2. Germline CDR1 reads SGHVS; CDR2 reads FNYEAQ. The J segment lost 6 bases and the V segment lost 5 bases, leaving 5 bases of the junction unmatched. This CDR3 contains 15 residues. The CDR3 DNA is TGTGCCAGCAGCCTAACTAGCGGGGGACCCGGGGAGCTGTTTTTT. It specifies CASSLTSGGPGELFF.

This clone has a single count. This chain joins TRBV4-1 and TRBJ1-1, with unresolved D. Germline values: CDR1 MGHRA, CDR2 YSYEKL. The V and J ends lost 2 bases and 7 bases respectively, with 14 bases between them. CDR3 length: 14 amino acids. CDR3 sequence: CASSQTSSGYEAFF. As DNA, the CDR3 is TGCGCCAGCAGCCAAACATCGTCGGGATATGAAGCTTTCTTT.

The chain joins TRBV4-3 to TRBJ1-2; no reliable D call. Germline CDR1 LGHNA, CDR2 YSLEER. V gave up 0 bases and J gave up 9 bases, with 20 bases separating them. CDR3 length: 16 residues. CDR3 coding DNA: TGCGCCAGCAGCCAAGAGATAGTCGGAAGGTTCACTCGCTACACCTTC. It encodes CASSQEIVGRFTRYTF.

The table lists this clone with a few counts. The V gene is TRBV19, the J gene TRBJ1-5; tentative D call: TRBD1 (6 bases). The ends were cut back, 7 bases at V and 0 bases at J, with 16 bases in the middle. Germline V gene sequence: CDR1 LNHDA, CDR2 SQIVND (reference sequence). The CDR3 runs to 16 residues. CDR3 bases: TGTGCCAGTACCGAGGTGGGGACACATAGCAATCAGCCCCAGCATTTT. As protein: CASTEVGTHSNQPQHF.

The V call is TRBV7-9, the J call TRBJ1-2, with D unclear. Germline V gene sequence: CDR1 SEHNR, CDR2 FQNEAQ (reference sequence). Trimming left V 1 base short and J 3 bases short, with 9 bases between. This CDR3 has 14 amino acids. This CDR3 reads CASSLVPRYYGYTF. CDR3 bases: TGTGCCAGCAGCTTAGTCCCCCGGTACTATGGCTACACCTTC.

This clone was seen a handful of times. J is TRBJ2-2 and V is TRBV19, with 9 bases matching TRBD1. This CDR3 is 16 amino acids long. Losses at the gene ends were 7 bases for V and 4 bases for J; bases not matched to a gene: 10. Germline assignment: CDR1 LNHDA and CDR2 SQIVND (reference sequence). As DNA, the CDR3 is TGTGCCAGTACCTCCGGGACAGGGTTAGTCACCGGGGAGCTGTTTTTT. Amino acids: CASTSGTGLVTGELFF.